This T cell receptor (beta chain) appears in the sequencing data of a study of CD8 T cells in ankylosing spondylitis. Study observations and caveats: Both synovial fluid and blood in reactive arthritis had previously been reported to carry some motif variants.

TCRdb processed the 5' RACE reads anew with MiXCR; each CDR3 protein has one entry. This table has roughly 130,000 distinct CDR3 sequences, roughly an eighth appearing once. This CDR3 has 18 amino acids. Germline V lookup: CDR1 MDHEN, CDR2 SYDVKM. Trimming removed 3 bases from V and 0 bases from J, with 15 bases in between. The table lists this clonotype with many counts. What it recognizes is unknown. This chain connects TRBV28 to TRBJ2-6, with D possibly being TRBD1 or TRBD2 (6 bases each). Material for sequencing was blood, either unsorted or a sorted T cell fraction (not recorded which). This clonotype originated in a female donor with ankylosing spondylitis or in good health (not recorded which). CDR3 region: CASSLAGQIFSGANVLTF. CDR3 coding DNA: TGTGCCAGCAGTTTGGCGGGACAAATTTTCTCTGGGGCCAACGTCCTGACTTTC.